This T cell receptor beta chain was found in a study of OX40 agonist ivuxolimab in advanced cancers. Here immunoSEQ multiplex PCR was the method, and the copy in TCRdb shows in-frame clones only, minus some. In the table there are fewer than 95,000 clones, around nine tenths of which are singletons. V was clipped by 1 base and J by 1 base; unmatched bases: 2. The CDR3 is 16 residues long. CDR1 and CDR2 (germline): SGHNT, YENEEA. This sample comprised CD4+ or CD8+ T cells sorted from blood, obtained in a trial of the OX40 agonist ivuxolimab. The sequence was obtained from an adult with an advanced solid tumor such as melanoma, head and neck, liver or kidney cancer. The chain is built from TRBV11-3 and TRBJ2-3; TRBD2 agrees at 10 bases. As DNA, the CDR3 is TGTGCCAGCAGCTTAGGGCTAGCGGGAGGCACAGATACGCAGTATTTT. Its translation is CASSLGLAGGTDTQYF.